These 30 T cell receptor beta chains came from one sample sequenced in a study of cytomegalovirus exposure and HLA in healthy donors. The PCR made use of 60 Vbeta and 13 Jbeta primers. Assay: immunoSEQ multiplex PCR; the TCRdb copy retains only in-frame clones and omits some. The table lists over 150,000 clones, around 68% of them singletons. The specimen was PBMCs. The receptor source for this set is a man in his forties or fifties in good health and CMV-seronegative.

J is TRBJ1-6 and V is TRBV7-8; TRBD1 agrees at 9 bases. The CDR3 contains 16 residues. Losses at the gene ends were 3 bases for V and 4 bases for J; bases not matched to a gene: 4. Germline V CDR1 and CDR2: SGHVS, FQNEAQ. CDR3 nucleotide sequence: TGTGCCAGCAGCTTGTCCGGGACAGGGTATAATTCACCCCTCCACTTT. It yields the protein CASSLSGTGYNSPLHF. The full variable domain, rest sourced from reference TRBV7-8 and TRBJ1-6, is GAGVSQSPRYKVAKRGQDVALRCDPISGHVSLFWYQQALGQGPEFLTYFQNEAQLDKSGLPSDRFFAERPEGSVSTLKIQRTQQEDSAVYLCASSLSGTGYNSPLHFGNGTRLTVT.

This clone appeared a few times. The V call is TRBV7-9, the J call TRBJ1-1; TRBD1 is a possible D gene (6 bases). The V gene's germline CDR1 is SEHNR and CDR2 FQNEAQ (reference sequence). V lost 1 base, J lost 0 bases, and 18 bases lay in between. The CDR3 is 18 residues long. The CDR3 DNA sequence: TGTGCCAGCAGCTTAGAGCCAGGGGAAAGGGGCATGAACACTGAAGCTTTCTTT. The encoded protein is CASSLEPGERGMNTEAFF.

The CDR3: CASSPGAGAREKLFF. In nucleotides, the CDR3 is TGTGCCAGCAGCCCTGGGGCAGGGGCGAGGGAAAAACTGTTTTTT. The rearrangement joins TRBV5-6 to TRBJ1-4; perhaps TRBD1 as D (6 bases). The CDR3 is made up of 15 amino acids. Deletions cut 4 bases from V and 8 bases from J, with 18 bases between. Germline CDR1 and CDR2: SGHDT and YYEEEE.

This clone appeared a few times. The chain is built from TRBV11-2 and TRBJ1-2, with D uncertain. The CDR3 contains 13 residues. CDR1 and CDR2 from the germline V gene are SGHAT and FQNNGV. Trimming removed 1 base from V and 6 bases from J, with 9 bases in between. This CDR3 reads CASSLGAFDGYTF. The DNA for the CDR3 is TGTGCCAGCAGCTTAGGAGCCTTTGATGGCTACACCTTC.

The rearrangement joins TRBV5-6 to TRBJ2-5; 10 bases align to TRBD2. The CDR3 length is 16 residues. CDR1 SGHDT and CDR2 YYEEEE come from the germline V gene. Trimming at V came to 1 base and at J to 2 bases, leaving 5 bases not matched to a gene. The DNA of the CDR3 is TGTGCCAGCAGCTTGCTGATACTAGCGGGACAAGAGACCCAGTACTTC. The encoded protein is CASSLLILAGQETQYF.

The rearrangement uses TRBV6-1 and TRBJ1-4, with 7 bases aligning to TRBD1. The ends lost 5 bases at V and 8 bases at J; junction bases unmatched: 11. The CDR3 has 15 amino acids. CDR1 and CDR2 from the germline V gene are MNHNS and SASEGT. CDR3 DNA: TGTGCCAGCAGTCTGGTGTGGGACAGCCAAGAAAAACTGTTTTTT. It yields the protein CASSLVWDSQEKLFF.

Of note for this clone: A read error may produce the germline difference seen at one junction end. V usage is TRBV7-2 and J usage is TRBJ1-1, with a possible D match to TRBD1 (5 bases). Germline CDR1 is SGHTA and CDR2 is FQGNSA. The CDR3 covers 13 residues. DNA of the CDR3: TGTGCCAGCAGCTTAGGATGGGGCACTGAAGCTTCCTTT. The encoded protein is CASSLGWGTEASF. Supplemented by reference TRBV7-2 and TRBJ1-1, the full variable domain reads GAGVSQSPSNKVTEKGKDVELRCDPISGHTALYWYRQSLGQGLEFLIYFQGNSAPDKSGLPSDRFSAERTGGSVSTLTIQRTQQEDSAVYLCASSLGWGTEASFGQGTRLTVV.

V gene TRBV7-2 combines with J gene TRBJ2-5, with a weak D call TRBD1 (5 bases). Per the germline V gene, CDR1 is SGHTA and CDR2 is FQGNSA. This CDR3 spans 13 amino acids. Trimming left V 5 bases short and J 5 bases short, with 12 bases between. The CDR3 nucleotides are TGTGCCAGCAGCCAGAGACAGTTCGAGACCCAGTACTTC. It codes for CASSQRQFETQYF.

The chain's CDR3 is CASSPGGKGEKLFF. The CDR3 nucleotides are TGTGCCAGCAGCCCCGGTGGAAAGGGGGAAAAACTGTTTTTT. V is TRBV5-8 and J is TRBJ1-4; the D gene is possibly TRBD1 (5 bases). The V and J ends lost 4 bases and 8 bases respectively, with 15 bases between them. The length of the CDR3 is 14 residues. The germline V gene has CDR1 SGHTS and CDR2 YDEGEE.

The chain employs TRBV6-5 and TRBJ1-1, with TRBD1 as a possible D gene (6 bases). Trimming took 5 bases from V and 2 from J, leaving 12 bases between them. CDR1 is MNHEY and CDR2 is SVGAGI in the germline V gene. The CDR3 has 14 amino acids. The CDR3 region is CASSIPGQNTEAFF. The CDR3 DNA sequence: TGTGCCAGCAGTATTCCGGGACAAAACACTGAAGCTTTCTTT.

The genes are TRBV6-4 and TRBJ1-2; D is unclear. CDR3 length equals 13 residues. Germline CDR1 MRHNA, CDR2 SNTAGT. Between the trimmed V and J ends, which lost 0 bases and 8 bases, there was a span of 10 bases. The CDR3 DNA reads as TGTGCCAGCAGTGACTCTGGTAGAGGCGGCTACACCTTC. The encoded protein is CASSDSGRGGYTF.

CDR3 residues: CATSRGAIAGGYNEQFF. The CDR3 coding sequence is TGTGCCACCAGCAGAGGCGCTATAGCGGGGGGGTACAATGAGCAGTTCTTC. V and J are TRBV15 and TRBJ2-1, with TRBD2 identical over 11 bases. In germline, CDR1 is LNHNV, CDR2 YYDKDF (reference sequence). J lost 4 bases, V lost 1 base, and 6 bases had no gene match. The CDR3 runs to 17 residues.

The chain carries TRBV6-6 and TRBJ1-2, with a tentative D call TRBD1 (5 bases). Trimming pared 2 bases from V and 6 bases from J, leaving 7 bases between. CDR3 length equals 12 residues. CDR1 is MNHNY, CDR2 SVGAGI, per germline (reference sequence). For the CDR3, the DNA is TGTGCCAGCAGTTACGACAGTAATGGCTACACCTTC. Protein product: CASSYDSNGYTF.

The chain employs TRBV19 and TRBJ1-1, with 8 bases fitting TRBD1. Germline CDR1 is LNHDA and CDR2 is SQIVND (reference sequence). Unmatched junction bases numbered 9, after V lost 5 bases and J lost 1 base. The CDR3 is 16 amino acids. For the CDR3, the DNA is TGTGCCAGTAGTCCCCGAGGGACAGGCCGGAACACTGAAGCTTTCTTT. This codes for CASSPRGTGRNTEAFF.

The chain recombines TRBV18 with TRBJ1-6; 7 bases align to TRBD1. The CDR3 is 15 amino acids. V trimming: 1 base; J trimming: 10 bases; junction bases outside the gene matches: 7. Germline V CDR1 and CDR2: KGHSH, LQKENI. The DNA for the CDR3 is TGTGCCAGCTCACCACAGGGACAGACTCAATCACCCCTCCACTTT. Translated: CASSPQGQTQSPLHF.

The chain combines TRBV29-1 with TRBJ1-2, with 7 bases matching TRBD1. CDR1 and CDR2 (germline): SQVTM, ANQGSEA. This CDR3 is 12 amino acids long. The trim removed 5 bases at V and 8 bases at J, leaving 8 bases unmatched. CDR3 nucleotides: TGCAGCGTTAAAGGGGGCGCGGAAGGCTACACCTTC. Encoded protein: CSVKGGAEGYTF.

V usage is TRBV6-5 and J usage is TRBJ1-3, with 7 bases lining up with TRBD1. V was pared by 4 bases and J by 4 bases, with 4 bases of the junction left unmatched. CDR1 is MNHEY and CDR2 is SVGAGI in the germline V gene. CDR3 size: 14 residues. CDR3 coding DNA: TGTGCCAGCAGTTCCAGGGGGTTCGGAAACACCATATATTTT. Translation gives CASSSRGFGNTIYF.

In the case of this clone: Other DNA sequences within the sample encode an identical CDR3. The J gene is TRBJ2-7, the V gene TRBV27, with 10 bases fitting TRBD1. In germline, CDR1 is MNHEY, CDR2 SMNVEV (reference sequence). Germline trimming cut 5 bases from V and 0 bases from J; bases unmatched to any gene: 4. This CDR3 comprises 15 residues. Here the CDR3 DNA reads TGTGCCAGCAGTCCCGGGACAGGGGTCTCCTACGAGCAGTACTTC. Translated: CASSPGTGVSYEQYF.

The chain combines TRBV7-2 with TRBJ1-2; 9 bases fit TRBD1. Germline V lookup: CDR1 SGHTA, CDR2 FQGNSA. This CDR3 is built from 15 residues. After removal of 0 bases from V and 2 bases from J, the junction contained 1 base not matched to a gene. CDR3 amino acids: CASSLAGTGNYGYTF. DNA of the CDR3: TGTGCCAGCAGCTTAGCGGGGACAGGGAACTATGGCTACACCTTC.

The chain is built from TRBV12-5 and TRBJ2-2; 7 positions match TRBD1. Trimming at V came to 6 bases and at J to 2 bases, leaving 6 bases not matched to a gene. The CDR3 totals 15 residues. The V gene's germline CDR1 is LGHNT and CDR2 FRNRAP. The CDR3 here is CASGRGQENTGELFF. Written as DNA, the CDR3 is TGTGCTAGTGGCCGAGGACAGGAAAACACCGGGGAGCTGTTTTTT.

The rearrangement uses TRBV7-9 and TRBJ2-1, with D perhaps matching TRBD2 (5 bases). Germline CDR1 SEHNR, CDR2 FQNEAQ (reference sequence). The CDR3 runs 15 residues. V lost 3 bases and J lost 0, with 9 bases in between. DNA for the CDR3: TGTGCCAGCAGCTTTATAGCGAGCTCCTACAATGAGCAGTTCTTC. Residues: CASSFIASSYNEQFF.

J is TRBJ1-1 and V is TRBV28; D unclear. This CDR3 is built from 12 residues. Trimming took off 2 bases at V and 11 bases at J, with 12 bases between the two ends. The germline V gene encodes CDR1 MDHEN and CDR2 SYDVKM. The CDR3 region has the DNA TGTGCCAGCAGTTTAAGGGTGGGGAGTGCTTTCTTT. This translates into CASSLRVGSAFF.

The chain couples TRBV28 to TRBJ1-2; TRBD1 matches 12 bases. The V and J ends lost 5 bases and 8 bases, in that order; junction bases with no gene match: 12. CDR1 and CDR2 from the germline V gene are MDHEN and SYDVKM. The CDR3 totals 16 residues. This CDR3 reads CASSLPIAGQGAGYTF. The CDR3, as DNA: TGTGCCAGCAGTCTTCCCATCGCGGGACAGGGGGCAGGCTACACCTTC.

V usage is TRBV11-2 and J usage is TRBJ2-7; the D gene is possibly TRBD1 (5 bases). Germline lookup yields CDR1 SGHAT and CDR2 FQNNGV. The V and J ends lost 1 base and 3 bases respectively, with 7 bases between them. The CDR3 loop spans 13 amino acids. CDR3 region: CASSLGQNYEQYF. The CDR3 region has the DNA TGTGCCAGCAGCTTAGGACAGAACTACGAGCAGTACTTC.

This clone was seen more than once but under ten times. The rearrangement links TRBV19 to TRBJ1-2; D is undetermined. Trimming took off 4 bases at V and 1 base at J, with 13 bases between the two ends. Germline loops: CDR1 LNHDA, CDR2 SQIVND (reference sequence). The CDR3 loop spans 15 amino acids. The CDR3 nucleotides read TGTGCCAGTAGTAACGGGAACCTATTTAACTATGGCTACACCTTC. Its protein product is CASSNGNLFNYGYTF.

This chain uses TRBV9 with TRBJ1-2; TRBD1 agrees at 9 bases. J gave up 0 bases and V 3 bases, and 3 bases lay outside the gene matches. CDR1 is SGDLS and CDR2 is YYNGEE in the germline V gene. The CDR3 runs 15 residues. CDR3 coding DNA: TGTGCCAGCAGCGCGACAGGGGGAACTAACTATGGCTACACCTTC. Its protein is CASSATGGTNYGYTF.

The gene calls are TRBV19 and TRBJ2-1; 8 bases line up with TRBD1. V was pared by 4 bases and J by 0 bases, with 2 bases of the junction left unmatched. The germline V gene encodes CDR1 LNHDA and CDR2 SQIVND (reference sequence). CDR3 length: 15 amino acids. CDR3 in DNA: TGTGCCAGTAGTAGGGACAGGAGCTCCTACAATGAGCAGTTCTTC. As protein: CASSRDRSSYNEQFF.

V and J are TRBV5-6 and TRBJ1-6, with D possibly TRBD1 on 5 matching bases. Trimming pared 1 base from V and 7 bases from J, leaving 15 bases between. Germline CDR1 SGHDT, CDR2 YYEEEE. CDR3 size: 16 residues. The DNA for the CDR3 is TGTGCCAGCAGCTTGAGGATTTTAAAGGGGAATTCACCCCTCCACTTT. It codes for CASSLRILKGNSPLHF.

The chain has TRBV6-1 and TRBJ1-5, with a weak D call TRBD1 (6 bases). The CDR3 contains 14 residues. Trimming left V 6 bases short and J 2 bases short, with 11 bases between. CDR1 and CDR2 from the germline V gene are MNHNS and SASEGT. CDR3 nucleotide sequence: TGTGCCAGCAGCTCCGGACAGCGCAATCAGCCCCAGCATTTT. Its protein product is CASSSGQRNQPQHF.

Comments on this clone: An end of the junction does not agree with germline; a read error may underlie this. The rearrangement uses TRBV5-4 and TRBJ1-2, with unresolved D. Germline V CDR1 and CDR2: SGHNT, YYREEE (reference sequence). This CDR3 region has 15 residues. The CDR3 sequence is CASSLSLVTNYGHTF. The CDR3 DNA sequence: TGTGCCAGCAGCTTGAGTCTGGTTACTAACTATGGCCACACCTTC.